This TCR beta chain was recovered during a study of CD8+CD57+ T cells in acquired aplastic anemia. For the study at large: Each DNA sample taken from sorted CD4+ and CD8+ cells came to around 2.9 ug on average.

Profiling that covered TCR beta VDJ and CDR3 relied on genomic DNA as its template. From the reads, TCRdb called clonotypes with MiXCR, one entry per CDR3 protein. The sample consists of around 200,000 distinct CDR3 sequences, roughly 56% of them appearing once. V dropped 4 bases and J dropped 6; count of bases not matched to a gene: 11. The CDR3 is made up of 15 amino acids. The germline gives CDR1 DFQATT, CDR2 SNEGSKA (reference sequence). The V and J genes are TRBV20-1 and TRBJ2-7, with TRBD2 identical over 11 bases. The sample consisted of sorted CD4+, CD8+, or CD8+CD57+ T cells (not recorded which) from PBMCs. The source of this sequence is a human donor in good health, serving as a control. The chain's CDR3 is CSATDISGGATEQYF. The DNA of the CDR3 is TGCAGTGCTACGGATATTAGCGGGGGGGCCACCGAGCAGTACTTC.